The rows below give T cell receptor beta chains drawn from one sample of a study of identifying expanded T cells in peripheral blood. The assay was immunoSEQ multiplex PCR, and TCRdb's table has in-frame clones only and misses some. The table shows roughly 100,000 clones, with approximately 90% occurring only once. The sequencing sample was made of blood. Receptor source: a person between 18 and 70 years old in good health. Both conserved end residues are part of each CDR3. D genes are given only for firm matches. The size field is filled for only some rows; it gives once, few, many or a size class.

>-|TRBJ1-4|-|TRBV19
TGTGCCACCCTGGGACATAACGAAAAACTGTTTTTT
CATLGHNEKLFF
>-|TRBJ2-2|-|TRBV7-9
TGTGCCAGCAGCTTAGAGCTCTATATCACCGGGGAGCTGTTTTTT
CASSLELYITGELFF
>few|TRBJ2-7|TRBD2|TRBV7-8
TGTGCCAGCCTCACTAGGGAGGGCTACGAGCAGTACTTC
CASLTREGYEQYF
>-|TRBJ2-7|TRBD2|TRBV28
TGTGCCAGCAGTAGCGGGAACTCCTACGAGCAGTACTTC
CASSSGNSYEQYF
>-|TRBJ2-3|-|TRBV9
TGTGCCAGCAGCGTAGGGGGCCAGCCGGATACGCAGTATTTT
CASSVGGQPDTQYF
>-|TRBJ1-2|-|TRBV6-1
TGTGCCAGCAGTGAAAGGGCAGACTATGGCTACACCTTC
CASSERADYGYTF
>-|TRBJ2-3|TRBD2|TRBV9
TGTGCCAGCAGCGCCGGGACTAGCGGGGGGACGCAGTATTTT
CASSAGTSGGTQYF
>once|TRBJ2-7|-|TRBV28
TGTGCCAGCAGTTTATCCGGACAGAGCTACGAGCAGTACTTC
CASSLSGQSYEQYF
>-|TRBJ2-1|-|TRBV10-3
TGTGCCATCAGTGAGGATGCGCGGGTAAATGAGCAGTTCTTC
CAISEDARVNEQFF
>once|TRBJ1-6|-|TRBV5-5
TGTGCCAGCAGCCAATATGGTCCCTATAATTCACCCCTCCACTTT
CASSQYGPYNSPLHF
>-|TRBJ2-7|-|TRBV18
TGTGCCAGCTCACCAAACGACGAGCAGTACTTC
CASSPNDEQYF
>-|TRBJ1-1|-|TRBV4-3
TGCGCCAGCAGCCAAGATTCCGGGTACACTGAAGCTTTCTTT
CASSQDSGYTEAFF
>-|TRBJ2-1|-|TRBV4-3
TGCGCCAGCAGCCAAGATCGTATCACGCGGGAAGGGGAGCAGTTCTTC
CASSQDRITREGEQFF
>-|TRBJ2-7|-|TRBV6-1
TGTGCCAGCAGGCCGCGAGGGGGAGGGGATGAGCAGTACTTC
CASRPRGGGDEQYF
>-|TRBJ2-7|TRBD1|TRBV14
TGTGCCAGCAGCCAAGGGACAGGCGAGCAGTACTTC
CASSQGTGEQYF
>-|TRBJ1-3|-|TRBV7-2
TGTGCCAGCACCCAGCCCCTTCCCGGGGCTCGAGGTTTCGGAAACACCATATATTTT
CASTQPLPGARGFGNTIYF
>-|TRBJ2-1|TRBD2|TRBV28
TGTGCCAGCAGCTCCTACGGGGGGGTCTCTTACAATGAGCAGTTCTTC
CASSSYGGVSYNEQFF
>few|TRBJ1-5|TRBD1|TRBV7-2
TGTGCCAGCAGCTTATCGGGACAGGGGGCCAATCAGCCCCAGCATTTT
CASSLSGQGANQPQHF
>-|TRBJ1-2|TRBD1|TRBV10-3
TGTGCCATCGCCCGGACAGGGGAGGACTACACCTTC
CAIARTGEDYTF
>-|TRBJ2-3|-|TRBV11-2
TGTGCCAGCCACCCGCTGGACACAGATACGCAGTATTTT
CASHPLDTDTQYF
>-|TRBJ1-6|-|TRBV6-1
TGTGCCAGCAGTGGCAACCCAGGACGGATTAATTCACCCCTCCACTTT
CASSGNPGRINSPLHF
>-|TRBJ1-1|-|TRBV5-6
TGTGCCAGCAGCTTGCGATCCCGGACGAACACTGAAGCTTTCTTT
CASSLRSRTNTEAFF
>-|TRBJ1-1|TRBD1|TRBV5-1
TGCGCCAGCAGCAGAAGGACAGGCGGCACTGAAGCTTTCTTT
CASSRRTGGTEAFF
>-|TRBJ2-3|TRBD2|TRBV29-1
TGCAGCGTCCTCTTAGCGGGGGGGCTCACAGATACGCAGTATTTT
CSVLLAGGLTDTQYF
>-|TRBJ2-2|-|TRBV28
TGTGCCAGCAGTCCAGGTGCACCCGGGGAGCTGTTTTTT
CASSPGAPGELFF
>-|TRBJ1-3|-|TRBV6-6
TGTGCCAGCAGTTTAAGTGGAAACACCATATATTTT
CASSLSGNTIYF
>-|TRBJ2-1|TRBD2|TRBV6-5
TGTGCCAGCACGGGGGGATCCTACAATGAGCAGTTCTTC
CASTGGSYNEQFF
>-|TRBJ2-7|-|TRBV4-1
TGCGCCAGCAGCCAAGAGGGGGCTCCCAGCTCCTACGAGCAGTACTTC
CASSQEGAPSSYEQYF
>-|TRBJ1-1|TRBD1|TRBV6-5
TGTGCCAGCAGCCGAGGACAGGGAATTTTTGAAGCTTTCTTT
CASSRGQGIFEAFF
>-|TRBJ1-1|-|TRBV27
TGTGCCAGCAGTTTATCAGTAGGGGCCCTCACCGACACTGAAGCTTTCTTT
CASSLSVGALTDTEAFF
>-|TRBJ2-5|-|TRBV7-6
TGTGCCAGCAGCTTACACAGGGGGGGGGAAGAGACCCAGTACTTC
CASSLHRGGEETQYF
>once|TRBJ2-3|-|TRBV2
TGTGCCAGACTTAGCGAAAGCACAGATACGCAGTATTTT
CARLSESTDTQYF
>-|TRBJ1-5|-|TRBV9
TGTGCCAGCAGCGCCCAGGGCCATAGCAATCAGCCCCAGCATTTT
CASSAQGHSNQPQHF
>-|TRBJ2-3|TRBD2|TRBV6-5
TGTGCCAGCAACCCCTGGGGGGGAGGGGATACGCAGTATTTT
CASNPWGGGDTQYF
>-|TRBJ2-1|-|TRBV2
TGTGCCAGCGAGGGGCAAGACAGCATCTACAATGAGCAGTTCTTC
CASEGQDSIYNEQFF
>-|TRBJ1-1|TRBD1|TRBV5-6
TGTGCCAGCAGCTTGACAGGGGTTGTTGCGGCTGAAGCTTTCTTT
CASSLTGVVAAEAFF
>-|TRBJ2-5|-|TRBV5-4
TGTGCCAGCAGCTTGACTAACCAAGAGACCCAGTACTTC
CASSLTNQETQYF
>-|TRBJ1-1|-|TRBV28
TGTGCCAGCAGTTTACGGGGGACTGAAGCTTTCTTT
CASSLRGTEAFF
>-|TRBJ2-6|-|TRBV6-1
TGTGCCAGCAGTGATCATGCTTGGGTGACCTCTGGGGCCAACGTCCTGACTTTC
CASSDHAWVTSGANVLTF
>-|TRBJ2-1|-|TRBV7-2
TGTGCCAGCAGCTTAGAGGGTAGAGGGATGGGAGAGCAGTTCTTC
CASSLEGRGMGEQFF
>-|TRBJ2-1|TRBD2|TRBV6-6
TGTGCCAGCAGGTTCCTAGCGGGGGGGCCCTACAATGAGCAGTTCTTC
CASRFLAGGPYNEQFF
>-|TRBJ2-7|-|TRBV10-3
TGTGCCATCAGTGAGTTGGGAGAGGACGAGCAGTACTTC
CAISELGEDEQYF
>-|TRBJ1-2|-|TRBV4-3
TGCGCCAGCAGCCAAGATAGGGGGGCCTACTATGGCTACACCTTC
CASSQDRGAYYGYTF
>once|TRBJ2-6|-|TRBV19
TGTGCCAGTAGTATAGACGCCCCATGGAGCTCTGGGGCCAACGTCCTGACTTTC
CASSIDAPWSSGANVLTF
>-|TRBJ1-1|-|TRBV5-1
TGCGCCAGCAGCTTGTTACAGCCGACGACTGAAGCTTTCTTT
CASSLLQPTTEAFF
>-|TRBJ2-3|-|TRBV6-6
TGTGCCAGCACGAAGGACTACTCGGGTACGCAGTATTTT
CASTKDYSGTQYF
>-|TRBJ2-3|-|TRBV18
TGTGCCAGCTCCCCAGGCGGACTGGGCACAGATACGCAGTATTTT
CASSPGGLGTDTQYF
>-|TRBJ2-7|-|TRBV4-1
TGCGCCAGCATAAATTGGGGGCCTATTCGGGACTCATCCTACGAGCAGTACTTC
CASINWGPIRDSSYEQYF